This TCR beta chain was captured by sequencing in a study of T cell changes during pregnancy in multiple sclerosis. Sequenced by immunoSEQ multiplex PCR; TCRdb stores in-frame clones only, minus some. The sample shows around 38,000 clones, 92% of them seen only once. This CDR3 has 15 amino acids. V trimming: 2 bases; J trimming: 2 bases; junction bases outside the gene matches: 3. Germline-derived CDR1 and CDR2 are ENHRY and SYGVKD. Details on this clone: No conserved phenylalanine or tryptophan is present at the end of the CDR3, so a read error is the likely explanation.

Specimen: CD8+ T cells from peripheral blood mononuclear cells, collected in the third trimester of pregnancy. The sequence was collected from a female donor with multiple sclerosis, enrolled in a pregnancy study. This chain connects TRBV10-3 to TRBJ2-7; 10 nucleotides agree with TRBD2. DNA of the CDR3: TGTGCCATCAGTGAGAGCCTAGCGGGAGCCTACGAGCAGTACCTC. It specifies CAISESLAGAYEQYL.